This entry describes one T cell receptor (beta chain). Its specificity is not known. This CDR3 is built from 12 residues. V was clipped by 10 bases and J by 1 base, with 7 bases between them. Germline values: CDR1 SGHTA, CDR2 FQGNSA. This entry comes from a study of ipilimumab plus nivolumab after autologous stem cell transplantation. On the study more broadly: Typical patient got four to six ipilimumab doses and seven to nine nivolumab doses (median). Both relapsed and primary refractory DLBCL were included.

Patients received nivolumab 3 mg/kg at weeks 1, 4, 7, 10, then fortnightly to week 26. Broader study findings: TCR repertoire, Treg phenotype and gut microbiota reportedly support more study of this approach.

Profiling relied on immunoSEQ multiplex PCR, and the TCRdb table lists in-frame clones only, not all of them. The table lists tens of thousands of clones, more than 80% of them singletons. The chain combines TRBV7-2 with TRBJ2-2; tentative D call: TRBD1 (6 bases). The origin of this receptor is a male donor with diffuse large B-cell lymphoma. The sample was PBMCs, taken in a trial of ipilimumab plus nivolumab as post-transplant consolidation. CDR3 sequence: CATGQNTGELFF. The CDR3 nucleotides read TGTGCCACGGGACAGAACACCGGGGAGCTGTTTTTT. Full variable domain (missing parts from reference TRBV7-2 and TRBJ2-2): GAGVSQSPSNKVTEKGKDVELRCDPISGHTALYWYRQSLGQGLEFLIYFQGNSAPDKSGLPSDRFSAERTGGSVSTLTIQRTQQEDSAVYLCATGQNTGELFFGEGSRLTVL.